This TCR beta chain was captured by sequencing in a study of CD8 T cells in Susac syndrome. Peripheral blood CD8+ and CD4+ T cells were profiled by TCR beta sequencing. Healthy donors were controls matched for age and sex. Negative isolation was used for CD8+ and CD4+ T cells and FACS enrichment for TEMRA cells. This CDR3 spans 12 amino acids. The germline V gene encodes CDR1 DFQATT and CDR2 SNEGSKA (reference sequence). V was shortened by 6 bases and J by 3 bases, with 12 bases between the two germline ends. Reverse transcription of roughly 0.5 to 1 ug RNA was carried out with random hexamers. The authors amplified TCR beta CDR3 across 54 Vbeta and 13 Jbeta using immunoSEQ multiplex PCR. TCRdb re-called the immunoSEQ multiplex PCR reads with MiXCR, one entry per CDR3 protein. This sample has 130,000 to 150,000 distinct CDR3 sequences; approximately 93% occur once, and the top ten carry 0.075% to 0.1%.

The sequenced material came from CD4+ T cells from PBMCs. The J gene is TRBJ2-7, the V gene TRBV20-1; TRBD2 is a possible D gene (6 bases). The clonotype comes from a human donor in good health. The CDR3 protein is CSAGGRLYEQYF. The CDR3 region has the DNA TGCAGTGCCGGAGGGCGGCTCTACGAGCAGTACTTC.